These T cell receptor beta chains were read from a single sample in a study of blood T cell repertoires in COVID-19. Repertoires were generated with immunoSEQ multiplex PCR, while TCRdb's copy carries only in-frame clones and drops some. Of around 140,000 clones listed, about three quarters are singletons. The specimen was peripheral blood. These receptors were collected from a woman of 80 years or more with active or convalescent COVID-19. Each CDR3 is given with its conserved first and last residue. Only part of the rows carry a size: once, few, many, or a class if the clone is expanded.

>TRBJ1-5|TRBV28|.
CASSPRGRGGNQPQHF
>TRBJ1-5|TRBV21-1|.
CASSSTGTATKVYQPQHF
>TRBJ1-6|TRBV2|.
CASSAQGGNSPLHF
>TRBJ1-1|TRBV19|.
CASSITTGGGNTEAFF
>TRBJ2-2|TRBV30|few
CACPGGLGTGELFF
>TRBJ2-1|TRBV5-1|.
CASSPELAEKRNEQFF
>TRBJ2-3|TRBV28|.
CASSRDRVADTQYF
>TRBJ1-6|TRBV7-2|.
CASSRTGTDNSPLHF
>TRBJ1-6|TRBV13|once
CASSSGSGLRVSPLHF
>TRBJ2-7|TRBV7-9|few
CASSPLGLAGTEQYF
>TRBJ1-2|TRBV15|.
CATSSPGQGGGYTF
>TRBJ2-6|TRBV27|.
CASRSQGNSGANVLTF
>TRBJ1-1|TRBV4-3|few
CASSLRTGGGTEAFF
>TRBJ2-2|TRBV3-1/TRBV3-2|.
CASSPGQYVGELFF
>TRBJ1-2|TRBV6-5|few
CASSRTGGRGYTF
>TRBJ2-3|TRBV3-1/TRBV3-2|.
CASSQDGLSRDTQYF
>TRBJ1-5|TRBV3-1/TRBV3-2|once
CASSQGGRGRFFNQPQHF
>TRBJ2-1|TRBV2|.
CASSPRTSNSNEQFF
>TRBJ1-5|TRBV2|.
CASSLGAQQPQHF
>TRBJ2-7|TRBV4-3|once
CASSQDGGVQGQYF
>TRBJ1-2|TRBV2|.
CASSPDRGHDGYTF
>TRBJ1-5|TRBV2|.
CASRPTGYSNQPQHF
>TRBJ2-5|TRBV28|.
CASNILRGGRETQYF
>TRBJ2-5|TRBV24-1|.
CATPQERGDRGGYF
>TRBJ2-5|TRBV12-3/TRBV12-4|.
CASSLATTQTQYF
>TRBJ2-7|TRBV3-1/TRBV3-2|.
CASSQQPRGTYEQYF
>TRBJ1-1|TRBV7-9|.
CASSLQGAQSEAFF
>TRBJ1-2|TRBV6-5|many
CASSYSALGGGYTF
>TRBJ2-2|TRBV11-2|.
CASSSSGSTGELFF
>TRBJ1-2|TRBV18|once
CASSPDGNPRGYTF
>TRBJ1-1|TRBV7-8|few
CASSFRTSWNTEAFF
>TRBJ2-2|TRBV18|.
CASSPLPTGANTGELFF
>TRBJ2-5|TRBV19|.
CASSIVGGSGGEETQYF
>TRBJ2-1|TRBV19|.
CASQGLAGGNNEQFF
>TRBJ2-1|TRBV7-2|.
CASSTGVLYNEQFF
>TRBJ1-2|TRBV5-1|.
CASSLRGQGGYTF
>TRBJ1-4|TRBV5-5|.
CASSSGEGATNEKLFF
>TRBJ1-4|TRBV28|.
CASKRTGRNEKLFF
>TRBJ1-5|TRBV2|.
CASSADRLQPQHF
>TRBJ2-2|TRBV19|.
CASSRPGHSNTGELFF
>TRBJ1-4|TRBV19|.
CASSSSGANEKLFF
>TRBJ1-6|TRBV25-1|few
CASSEHRVNSPLHF
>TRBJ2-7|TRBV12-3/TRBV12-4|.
CASSRTGGDEQYF
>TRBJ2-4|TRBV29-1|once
CSVRQGGGIQYF